This T cell receptor beta chain was sequenced in a study of CD8 T cells in Susac syndrome. Study details: Active disease was present in six of the sequenced Susac syndrome patients, and remission in fewer than 10. Study-wide points: The number of Susac-specific public clones found was roughly 16 in total CD8+ repertoires and about five in CD8+ TEMRA repertoires.

Notes on this clonotype: What it binds is unknown.

With V trimmed by 6 bases and J by 2 bases, 6 bases remained unmatched. In germline, CDR1 is DFQATT, CDR2 SNEGSKA (reference sequence). CDR3 length equals 14 residues. The authors reverse transcribed roughly 0.45 to 1 ug RNA with random hexamers. TCRdb redid the calling of the immunoSEQ multiplex PCR reads with MiXCR, one entry per CDR3 protein. The sample holds about 130,000 distinct CDR3 sequences, just under 95% seen once. The sequencing sample was made of CD8+ T cells from PBMCs. This sequence was found in a human donor with Susac syndrome. V usage is TRBV20-1 and J usage is TRBJ1-5; the match to TRBD1 covers 8 bases. In DNA, the CDR3 is TGCAGTGCACCTGAGGGACAGGGCAATCAGCCCCAGCATTTT. Protein sequence: CSAPEGQGNQPQHF.